This is a list of T cell receptor beta chains from one sample in a study of OX40 agonist ivuxolimab in advanced cancers. Libraries were prepared by immunoSEQ multiplex PCR; TCRdb keeps only in-frame clonotypes and omits some of them. Of 95,000 to 150,000 clones listed, just under 95% are singletons. The sample here was CD4+ or CD8+ T cells sorted from blood, taken in a trial of the OX40 agonist ivuxolimab. These receptors came from an adult with an advanced solid tumor such as melanoma, head and neck, liver or kidney cancer. Both conserved end residues are part of each CDR3. Fields, in order: CDR3 length, D gene, clone size, J gene, V gene, CDR3 DNA, CDR3 protein. The D gene is left open where the match is weak. Rows give clone size only sometimes, using once, few, many, or a class for an expanded clone.

>13|NA|NA|TRBJ2-5|TRBV19
TGTGCCAGTAGTATAGCTTGGAACAGGCCCCAGTACTTC
CASSIAWNRPQYF
>16|NA|few|TRBJ2-7|TRBV9
TGTGCCAGCAGCCCCCGGGGGCCGGGACAAACTTACGAGCAGTACTTC
CASSPRGPGQTYEQYF
>13|NA|NA|TRBJ1-5|TRBV18
TGTGCCAGCTCACCAAGTGGGTATCAGCCCCAGCATTTT
CASSPSGYQPQHF
>11|NA|NA|TRBJ2-5|TRBV2
TGTGCCAGCACCGGGTGGGAGACCCAGTACTTC
CASTGWETQYF
>15|NA|once|TRBJ1-5|TRBV19
TGTGCCAGTAGTGTACAGTTTGGGGGGGTTCAGCCCCAGCATTTT
CASSVQFGGVQPQHF
>15|TRBD2|NA|TRBJ2-1|TRBV7-9
TGTGCCAGCAGCGACCCAGCGGGAGTTGAAAATGAGCAGTTCTTC
CASSDPAGVENEQFF
>16|TRBD1|NA|TRBJ2-7|TRBV7-8
TGTGCCAGCAGCTTAGGTGGGACAGGGAAAGGCTACGAGCAGTACTTC
CASSLGGTGKGYEQYF
>15|TRBD1|NA|TRBJ1-5|TRBV5-4
TGTGCCAGCAGCCAACAGGACAGGGAGGGTCAGCCCCAGCATTTT
CASSQQDREGQPQHF
>11|NA|NA|TRBJ2-7|TRBV6-6
TGTGCCAGCAGTTACGTCGACGAGCAGTACTTC
CASSYVDEQYF
>16|TRBD2|NA|TRBJ2-7|TRBV7-2
TGTGCCAGCAGCTTACGGGCGGGAGGTAAGACCTACGAGCAGTACTTC
CASSLRAGGKTYEQYF
>19|TRBD1|once|TRBJ1-1|TRBV6-4
TGTGCCAGCAGTGACTCGGTTGAGGACAGGGAGGGTGGCGACACTGAAGCTTTCTTT
CASSDSVEDREGGDTEAFF
>14|NA|once|TRBJ1-1|TRBV7-6
TGTGCCAGCAGCGAAGAACAGGGAAACACTGAAGCTTTCTTT
CASSEEQGNTEAFF
>14|NA|NA|TRBJ1-2|TRBV5-4
TGTGCCAGCAGCTTGCTTGGGGAGTTCTATGGCTACACCTTC
CASSLLGEFYGYTF
>17|TRBD1|once|TRBJ1-1|TRBV18
TGTGCCAGCTCACCTTTCCAGTCGACAGGGGGCCGGACTGAAGCTTTCTTT
CASSPFQSTGGRTEAFF
>17|TRBD1|NA|TRBJ1-4|TRBV19
TGTGCCAGCCGAAATTCCCGACAGGGGGCGGTCGGTGAAAAACTGTTTTTT
CASRNSRQGAVGEKLFF
>15|TRBD1|NA|TRBJ2-2|TRBV7-9
TGTGCCAGCAGCTTAGTAGGGGGCGGCTCCGGGGAGCTGTTTTTT
CASSLVGGGSGELFF
>13|NA|NA|TRBJ1-1|TRBV10-1
TGCGCCAGCAGTGGAGGGTGGGGGAAAGGTGCTTTCTTT
CASSGGWGKGAFF
>13|NA|NA|TRBJ1-3|TRBV6-4
TGTGCCAGCAACGGGTGCTCTGGAAACACCATATATTTT
CASNGCSGNTIYF
>14|NA|NA|TRBJ1-1|TRBV7-2
TGTGCCAGCAGCCAGGGACCTGGGAACACTGAAGCTTTCTTT
CASSQGPGNTEAFF
>15|NA|once|TRBJ2-2|TRBV14
TGTGCCAGCAGCCCTTTTGGGCCCCACACCGGGGAGCTGTTTTTT
CASSPFGPHTGELFF
>15|TRBD1|NA|TRBJ2-7|TRBV4-1
TGCGCCAGCAGCCAAGATGCGTACAGGGGTTACGAGCAGTACTTC
CASSQDAYRGYEQYF
>17|TRBD1|NA|TRBJ1-6|TRBV2
TGTGCCAGCAGTGATTTGGGGGGGGGACAGCTGAATTCACCCCTCCACTTT
CASSDLGGGQLNSPLHF
>13|NA|NA|TRBJ1-6|TRBV5-1
TGCGCCAGCAGCCAGGACAGAAATTCACCCCTCCACTTT
CASSQDRNSPLHF
>12|TRBD1|NA|TRBJ1-5|TRBV6-5
TGTGCCAGCACAACAGGGGATCAGCCCCAGCATTTT
CASTTGDQPQHF
>14|TRBD2|NA|TRBJ2-1|TRBV28
TGTGCCACACTCCTAGCGGGAGGGCCCGATGAGCAGTTCTTC
CATLLAGGPDEQFF
>18|TRBD1|NA|TRBJ2-7|TRBV4-2
TGTGCCAGCAGCCAAGAGGGACAGGGGGGGGGATCCCGCGGGAGGCAGTACTTC
CASSQEGQGGGSRGRQYF
>14|NA|NA|TRBJ1-4|TRBV4-2
TGTGCCAGCAGCCAAAGGGGTTACGGTGAAAAACTGTTTTTT
CASSQRGYGEKLFF